This entry lists 24 T cell receptor beta chains sequenced from one sample in a study of Ad26.COV2.S vaccination and SARS-CoV-2 variants. Sequencing used immunoSEQ multiplex PCR; TCRdb keeps in-frame clones, though not all of them. Seen here are about 370,000 clones, approximately 91% observed once, and the top ten hold about 2%. As for treatment: 19 received Ad26.COV2.S at low or high dose, single or two shots; about 5 received placebo; per-sample allocation not given. Sampling occurred on day 63 after the first vaccine or placebo injection. The sequencing used peripheral blood, collected in a trial of Ad26.COV2.S vaccine versus placebo. These receptors all stem from a person between 18 and 60 years old who received the Ad26.COV2.S COVID-19 vaccine or a placebo.

The CDR3 DNA sequence: TGTGCCACCAGTGACAGACTAGCGGGAGTAAGTTGGAATGAGCAGTTCTTC. Translation: CATSDRLAGVSWNEQFF. The rearrangement links TRBV24-1 to TRBJ2-1, with TRBD2 matching 12 bases. CDR3 length equals 17 residues. The V gene's germline CDR1 is KGHDR and CDR2 SFDVKD. With 4 bases clipped from V and 7 bases from J, the junction kept 10 bases outside the gene matches.

On this clone: This sample includes further DNA sequences coding for the same CDR3. This chain uses TRBV24-1 with TRBJ2-5; D might be TRBD1 (5 bases). The V end lost 6 bases, the J end lost 4 bases, and 11 bases lay between the germline ends. This CDR3 is built from 13 residues. Per germline, CDR1 KGHDR and CDR2 SFDVKD. CDR3 in amino acids: CATSQGSGETQYF. The DNA for the CDR3 is TGTGCCACCAGTCAGGGTTCTGGAGAGACCCAGTACTTC.

The rearrangement links TRBV27 to TRBJ2-1; TRBD1 is a possible D gene (6 bases). Germline assignment: CDR1 MNHEY and CDR2 SMNVEV (reference sequence). The ends were cut back, 6 bases at V and 7 bases at J, with 19 bases in the middle. This CDR3 comprises 15 residues. CDR3 sequence (DNA): TGTGCCAGCAGCACCCTCGGACAGTTAAGAAATGAGCAGTTCTTC. It encodes CASSTLGQLRNEQFF.

This sequence joins TRBV19 and TRBJ1-5, with D maybe TRBD1 (6 bases). The CDR3 covers 16 residues. The V gene's germline CDR1 is LNHDA and CDR2 SQIVND (reference sequence). The V end lost 3 bases, the J end lost 2 bases, and 14 bases lay between the germline ends. Here the CDR3 reads CASSITGTPGNQPQHF. DNA of the CDR3: TGTGCCAGTAGTATTACAGGGACCCCGGGCAATCAGCCCCAGCATTTT.

This chain connects TRBV5-4 to TRBJ2-3, with D possibly being TRBD1 (5 bases). The CDR3 runs to 12 residues. V was clipped by 4 bases and J by 9 bases, with 12 bases between them. Germline V CDR1 and CDR2: SGHNT, YYREEE (reference sequence). CDR3: CASSPQGGTQYF. In DNA, the CDR3 is TGTGCCAGCAGCCCGCAGGGTGGGACGCAGTATTTT.

The chain couples TRBV21-1 to TRBJ2-6; the table assigns TRBD1, which was not confirmed against the DNA. TRBV21-1 represents a pseudogene. The CDR3 length is 18 residues. CDR3 region: CASSPPAGDLSGANVLTF. The CDR3 DNA reads as TGTGCCAGCAGCCCTCCGGCAGGGGACCTCTCTGGGGCCAACGTCCTGACTTTC.

The chain uses TRBV6-5 and TRBJ1-1, with D maybe TRBD1 (5 bases). This CDR3 has 16 amino acids. Germline V gene lookup returns CDR1 MNHEY and CDR2 SVGAGI. V gave up 0 bases and J gave up 1 base, with 12 bases separating them. The CDR3 here is CASSYSGRVGNTEAFF. CDR3 bases: TGTGCCAGCAGTTACTCGGGCAGGGTGGGGAACACTGAAGCTTTCTTT.

The chain has TRBV10-3 and TRBJ2-1; 7 positions agree with TRBD2. From germline, CDR1 is ENHRY and CDR2 SYGVKD. This CDR3 spans 14 amino acids. The J segment lost 9 bases and the V segment lost 8 bases, leaving 13 bases of the junction unmatched. In nucleotides, the CDR3 is TGTGCCATCGGGTGGGGGGGAGTGCTGAGTGAGCAGTTCTTC. It codes for CAIGWGGVLSEQFF.

The J gene is TRBJ2-5, the V gene TRBV3-1 (or the pseudogene TRBV3-2); D uncertain. The CDR3 consists of 12 residues. The V gene lost 1 base and the J gene lost 9 bases, with 9 bases spanning the gap. CDR1 is LGHDT and CDR2 is YNNKEL in the germline V gene (reference sequence). The CDR3 DNA sequence: TGTGCCAGCAGCCAAGGGGAAAGTCCCCAGTACTTC. This translates into CASSQGESPQYF.

The rearrangement links TRBV9 to TRBJ2-5, with TRBD1 as a possible D gene (6 bases). The CDR3 contains 16 residues. The V and J ends lost 0 bases and 4 bases respectively, with 16 bases between them. The germline V gene encodes CDR1 SGDLS and CDR2 YYNGEE. The CDR3 is CASSVESRDKGETQYF. For the CDR3, the DNA is TGTGCCAGCAGCGTAGAATCCCGGGACAAAGGAGAGACCCAGTACTTC.

This rearrangement joins TRBV5-1 to TRBJ1-4; TRBD1 is a possible D gene (5 bases). CDR1 is SGHRS, CDR2 YFSETQ, per germline. The CDR3 is 15 residues long. V was clipped by 1 base and J by 6 bases, with 13 bases between them. CDR3 amino acids: CASSLRAGRDEKLFF. Here the CDR3 DNA reads TGCGCCAGCAGCTTGCGGGCAGGGCGGGATGAAAAACTGTTTTTT.

The chain combines TRBV9 with TRBJ2-3, with D possibly matching TRBD2 (5 bases). The germline V gene encodes CDR1 SGDLS and CDR2 YYNGEE. V was clipped by 0 bases and J by 0 bases, with 8 bases between them. The CDR3 covers 15 residues. The CDR3 sequence is CASSVAQRSTDTQYF. The CDR3, as DNA: TGTGCCAGCAGCGTAGCCCAGCGGAGCACAGATACGCAGTATTTT.

The chain couples TRBV2 to TRBJ2-7, with TRBD1 matching over 7 bases. The V and J ends lost 2 bases and 10 bases, in that order; junction bases with no gene match: 8. The CDR3 is 13 amino acids. CDR1 and CDR2 (germline): SNHLY, FYNNEI. The CDR3 coding sequence is TGTGCCAGCAGTGAACCCGGGACAGCCAGACAGTACTTC. Translation gives CASSEPGTARQYF.

The chain uses TRBV24-1 and TRBJ2-1, with 9 bases identical to TRBD1. The CDR3 is 15 residues long. CDR1 and CDR2 from the germline V gene are KGHDR and SFDVKD. With V trimmed by 1 base and J by 6 bases, 3 bases remained unmatched. The CDR3 DNA is TGTGCCACCAGTGATTTAAGGACAGGGGTCAATGAGCAGTTCTTC. Encoded protein: CATSDLRTGVNEQFF.

In this sample, this clone turned up once. The chain has TRBV27 and TRBJ2-1; 7 bases fit TRBD2. Germline loops: CDR1 MNHEY, CDR2 SMNVEV (reference sequence). This CDR3 contains 19 residues. After removal of 5 bases from V and 0 bases from J, the junction contained 16 bases not matched to a gene. The DNA for the CDR3 is TGTGCCAGCAGTCTGCACTCCCGGGACTACAGAAGCTCCTACAATGAGCAGTTCTTC. Its translation is CASSLHSRDYRSSYNEQFF.

This rearrangement joins TRBV30 to TRBJ2-3; 7 bases are a match to TRBD1. The trim removed 4 bases at V and 4 bases at J, leaving 11 bases unmatched. The CDR3 totals 15 residues. Germline CDR1 GTSNPN, CDR2 SVGIG (reference sequence). CDR3 residues: CAWKGARVEADTQYF. The CDR3 DNA is TGTGCCTGGAAGGGGGCGCGGGTGGAAGCAGATACGCAGTATTTT.

The chain links TRBV27 to TRBJ2-1; 10 positions agree with TRBD1. CDR1 and CDR2 (germline): MNHEY, SMNVEV (reference sequence). Trimming cost V 4 bases and J 10 bases; bases outside gene matches: 7. The CDR3 sequence is 14 residues long. The chain's CDR3 is CASSWTGGLQEQFF. The DNA of the CDR3 is TGTGCCAGCAGTTGGACAGGGGGATTACAGGAGCAGTTCTTC.

The chain recombines TRBV9 with TRBJ2-1; 9 positions match TRBD2. V lost 3 bases and J lost 4; bases outside the gene matches: 14. CDR1 is SGDLS and CDR2 is YYNGEE in the germline V gene. CDR3 length equals 18 residues. CDR3 sequence reads: CASSANRGGRASYNEQFF. CDR3 nucleotides: TGTGCCAGCAGCGCCAACCGGGGCGGGAGGGCCTCGTACAATGAGCAGTTCTTC.

This chain uses TRBV9 with TRBJ2-3; D remains unclear. The CDR3 has 17 residues. The V and J ends lost 0 bases and 3 bases respectively, with 17 bases between them. Germline V gene data show CDR1 as SGDLS and CDR2 as YYNGEE. This CDR3 is CASSVGLRLLTTDTQYF. CDR3 bases: TGTGCCAGCAGCGTAGGTCTCCGGTTACTTACAACAGATACGCAGTATTTT.

This clone has a handful of counts. Other DNA variants within this sample encode the same CDR3. The CDR3: CSVEGTGISGANVLTF. The CDR3 DNA reads TGCAGCGTTGAAGGGACAGGAATCTCTGGGGCCAACGTCCTGACTTTC. V usage is TRBV29-1 and J usage is TRBJ2-6, with TRBD1 matching over 7 bases. V was clipped by 1 base and J by 0 bases; unmatched bases: 3. CDR3 size: 16 residues. Germline V CDR1 and CDR2: SQVTM, ANQGSEA.

In this sample, this clone turned up once. The chain employs TRBV5-6 and TRBJ2-1, with a weak D call TRBD2 (5 bases). The ends were cut back, 4 bases at V and 7 bases at J, with 9 bases in the middle. This CDR3 spans 12 amino acids. Germline V gene sequence: CDR1 SGHDT, CDR2 YYEEEE. CDR3: CASSPGGNEQFF. The CDR3, as DNA: TGTGCCAGCAGCCCTGGCGGGAATGAGCAGTTCTTC.

The chain is built from TRBV7-2 and TRBJ2-1, with D maybe TRBD2 (6 bases). The CDR3 consists of 14 residues. Germline CDR1 reads SGHTA; CDR2 reads FQGNSA. V was shortened by 8 bases and J by 3 bases, with 14 bases between the two germline ends. The CDR3 reads CASGAGTFYNEQFF. The CDR3 DNA sequence: TGTGCCAGCGGCGCCGGGACTTTCTACAATGAGCAGTTCTTC.

This clone occurred once. This chain connects TRBV28 to TRBJ1-1; D is ambiguous. The CDR3 spans 14 residues. The germline gives CDR1 MDHEN, CDR2 SYDVKM. V was shortened by 7 bases and J by 4 bases, with 16 bases between the two germline ends. The CDR3 loop is CASTFGPVGTEAFF. CDR3 nucleotide sequence: TGTGCCAGCACTTTTGGGCCGGTTGGCACTGAAGCTTTCTTT.

The chain employs TRBV2 and TRBJ2-7, with TRBD1 identical over 10 bases. The CDR3 runs to 16 residues. V was pared by 6 bases and J by 0 bases, with 8 bases of the junction left unmatched. Germline values: CDR1 SNHLY, CDR2 FYNNEI. The CDR3 loop is CASRPTGQGNSYEQYF. CDR3 coding DNA: TGTGCCAGCAGGCCCACGGGACAGGGGAACTCCTACGAGCAGTACTTC.